A single T cell receptor beta chain is shown here with its context. Its antigen is still unknown. Measured with immunoSEQ multiplex PCR; TCRdb has only the in-frame clones, and not every one. The sample has around 170,000 clones; 85% are singletons. This entry belongs to a study of cytomegalovirus exposure and HLA in healthy donors. For the study at large: Later, an analysis reported that the 110 or so validation repertoires had used the same platform as the approximately 630 first-cohort repertoires. Overall study results and limits: Rare sequences made up most TCRs, while some public TCRs were found in many donors. Three chains linked to CMV were shown in vitro to be specific for CMV antigens.

The CDR3 runs to 15 residues. V shed 5 bases, J shed 8 bases, and the junction held 10 bases outside the gene matches. CDR1 is MNHNY, CDR2 SVGAGI, per germline (reference sequence). Donors came from a validation cohort of approximately 110 subjects, distinct from the first 666-subject cohort. The chain has TRBV6-6 and TRBJ2-2, with 8 bases that match TRBD1. Sequenced input: PBMCs. The TCR originated in a young man in good health and CMV-seropositive. The CDR3 sequence is CASSLDLTGAGELFF. CDR3 sequence (DNA): TGTGCCAGCAGTCTAGACCTGACAGGGGCTGGGGAGCTGTTTTTT.